Below, 32 T cell receptor beta chains from the same sample are listed, as sequenced in a study of cytomegalovirus exposure and HLA in healthy donors. The PCR ran on 60 Vbeta and 13 Jbeta primers. Method: immunoSEQ multiplex PCR; TCRdb's copy keeps in-frame clones and lacks some. The table includes about 140,000 clones, roughly 83% detected once. Sequences were obtained from PBMCs. The receptor source for this set is a female donor in good health and CMV-seronegative.

The J gene is TRBJ2-1, the V gene TRBV7-2, with D possibly matching TRBD2 (5 bases). Germline CDR1 reads SGHTA; CDR2 reads FQGNSA. Trimming shortened V by 5 bases and J by 1 base, and 9 bases separated the two germline ends. This CDR3 is built from 14 residues. This CDR3 reads CASSRTGSYNEQFF. CDR3 nucleotide sequence: TGTGCCAGCAGCCGGACTGGTTCCTACAATGAGCAGTTCTTC.

This chain joins TRBV7-2 and TRBJ2-2, with TRBD2 matching 7 bases. The CDR3 runs to 16 residues. Germline-derived CDR1 and CDR2 are SGHTA and FQGNSA. V was clipped by 2 bases and J by 1 base; unmatched bases: 4. For the CDR3, the DNA is TGTGCCAGCAGCTTATTTGGCGGGGGGAACACCGGGGAGCTGTTTTTT. As protein: CASSLFGGGNTGELFF. The complete variable domain, with remaining parts taken from reference TRBV7-2 and TRBJ2-2, reads GAGVSQSPSNKVTEKGKDVELRCDPISGHTALYWYRQSLGQGLEFLIYFQGNSAPDKSGLPSDRFSAERTGGSVSTLTIQRTQQEDSAVYLCASSLFGGGNTGELFFGEGSRLTVL.

J is TRBJ2-2 and V is TRBV5-1; D may be TRBD1 (7 bases). This CDR3 spans 16 amino acids. Trimming took 3 bases from V and 3 from J, leaving 15 bases between them. The germline V gene encodes CDR1 SGHRS and CDR2 YFSETQ. CDR3 DNA: TGCGCCAGCAGCTCGGGGGCAGGGGGTTACACCGGGGAGCTGTTTTTT. Translating gives CASSSGAGGYTGELFF.

A single count supports this clone. The J gene is TRBJ2-7, the V gene TRBV4-1, with 9 positions matching TRBD1. The CDR3 has 14 residues. The germline V gene encodes CDR1 MGHRA and CDR2 YSYEKL. With 6 bases clipped from V and 3 bases from J, the junction kept 6 bases outside the gene matches. CDR3 protein: CASRPDRGNYEQYF. Here the CDR3 DNA reads TGCGCCAGCAGACCGGACAGGGGCAACTACGAGCAGTACTTC.

The V gene is TRBV6-5, the J gene TRBJ2-1; 9 bases match TRBD1. Germline assignment: CDR1 MNHEY and CDR2 SVGAGI. The CDR3 length is 15 residues. With 6 bases clipped from V and 4 bases from J, the junction kept 7 bases outside the gene matches. Here the CDR3 reads CASRLTGGPYNEQFF. CDR3 bases: TGTGCCAGCAGACTGACAGGGGGACCTTACAATGAGCAGTTCTTC.

This chain joins TRBV7-9 and TRBJ1-2; D gene uncertain. The germline gives CDR1 SEHNR, CDR2 FQNEAQ (reference sequence). V was pared by 0 bases and J by 1 base, with 15 bases between. The CDR3 is 17 amino acids. The CDR3 nucleotides are TGTGCCAGCAGCTTAGCGCCAGCCGATCGACTTAACTATGGCTACACCTTC. Translating it yields CASSLAPADRLNYGYTF. The full variable domain, rest sourced from reference TRBV7-9 and TRBJ1-2, is DTGVSQNPRHKITKRGQNVTFRCDPISEHNRLYWYRQTLGQGPEFLTYFQNEAQLEKSRLLSDRFSAERPKGSFSTLEIQRTEQGDSAMYLCASSLAPADRLNYGYTFGSGTRLTVV.

This chain uses TRBV29-1 with TRBJ2-7; TRBD1 matches at 7 bases. The CDR3 has 12 residues. Germline CDR1 is SQVTM and CDR2 is ANQGSEA. V was clipped by 5 bases and J by 6 bases; unmatched bases: 7. The CDR3 is CSVRQGAVEQYF. The CDR3 DNA sequence: TGCAGCGTTCGACAGGGTGCGGTCGAGCAGTACTTC.

The J gene is TRBJ2-7, the V gene TRBV7-2, with 7 bases lining up with TRBD1. The CDR3 length is 18 residues. Unmatched junction bases numbered 17, after V lost 4 bases and J lost 2 bases. Germline V gene sequence: CDR1 SGHTA, CDR2 FQGNSA. The CDR3: CASSSPGQLAYGAYEQYF. The CDR3 DNA is TGTGCCAGCAGCTCCCCGGGACAGCTAGCCTACGGAGCCTACGAGCAGTACTTC.

This clone came up many times. The chain carries TRBV27 and TRBJ2-7; a weak D match, TRBD1 (7 bases). Germline values: CDR1 MNHEY, CDR2 SMNVEV (reference sequence). V was shortened by 5 bases and J by 4 bases, with 15 bases between the two germline ends. The CDR3 contains 14 residues. The CDR3 bases are TGTGCCAGCAGTCTCTTGACAGGGAGGTACGAGCAGTACTTC. Its protein is CASSLLTGRYEQYF.

The chain joins TRBV21-1 to TRBJ1-3; the DNA was not used to check the table's D call, TRBD1. TRBV21-1 is marked as a pseudogene. This CDR3 comprises 15 residues. CDR3 region: CASSPTEGAGNTIYF. DNA for the CDR3: TGTGCCAGCAGCCCTACCGAAGGGGCTGGAAACACCATATATTTT.

The chain employs TRBV13 and TRBJ2-7; D might be TRBD1 (6 bases). CDR1 is PRHDT and CDR2 is FYEKMQ in the germline V gene (reference sequence). This CDR3 has 14 residues. V was pared by 6 bases and J by 2 bases, with 14 bases between. The CDR3 loop reads CASSKTGHTYEQYF. DNA for the CDR3: TGTGCCAGCAGTAAGACGGGACACACCTACGAGCAGTACTTC.

V and J are TRBV29-1 and TRBJ2-5; D may be TRBD2 (5 bases). From germline, CDR1 is SQVTM and CDR2 ANQGSEA. The CDR3 has 12 amino acids. V was pared by 7 bases and J by 5 bases, with 14 bases between. This CDR3 is CSAGGLWETQYF. For the CDR3, the DNA is TGCAGCGCAGGTGGACTGTGGGAGACCCAGTACTTC.

This clone showed up just a few times. The V gene is TRBV5-1, the J gene TRBJ2-6, with D possibly matching TRBD2 (6 bases). Germline V lookup: CDR1 SGHRS, CDR2 YFSETQ. This CDR3 comprises 16 residues. Trimming pared 4 bases from V and 0 bases from J, leaving 11 bases between. The CDR3 sequence: CASSTDGSSGANVLTF. The CDR3 DNA reads as TGCGCCAGCAGCACGGACGGGAGCTCTGGGGCCAACGTCCTGACTTTC.

The CDR3 spells CASSSPLDYSNTGELFF. The CDR3 nucleotides are TGTGCCAGCAGCTCGCCACTGGACTACTCGAACACCGGGGAGCTGTTTTTT. The chain joins TRBV5-6 to TRBJ2-2, with D maybe TRBD2 (6 bases). This CDR3 is 17 amino acids long. The germline V and J ends were trimmed by 3 bases and 0 bases, with 15 bases remaining between them. Germline lookup yields CDR1 SGHDT and CDR2 YYEEEE.

The gene calls are TRBV27 and TRBJ2-2, with 8 bases lining up with TRBD2. The V segment lost 6 bases and the J segment 1 base; nucleotides outside the gene matches: 7. Germline V gives CDR1 MNHEY, CDR2 SMNVEV (reference sequence). The CDR3 covers 16 residues. CDR3 residues: CASSWLAGMNTGELFF. The CDR3 region has the DNA TGTGCCAGCAGCTGGCTAGCGGGTATGAACACCGGGGAGCTGTTTTTT.

The rearrangement uses TRBV13 and TRBJ2-1, with unresolved D. Trimming left V 5 bases short and J 5 bases short, with 4 bases between. This CDR3 spans 11 amino acids. Germline CDR1 and CDR2: PRHDT and FYEKMQ (reference sequence). In DNA, the CDR3 is TGTGCCAGCAGCACTGACAATGAGCAGTTCTTC. Translated, it gives CASSTDNEQFF.

This clone was observed once. The rearrangement uses TRBV7-2 and TRBJ1-1; D remains ambiguous. Germline V CDR1 and CDR2: SGHTA, FQGNSA. This CDR3 spans 15 amino acids. Trimming removed 3 bases at V and 1 base at J, with 12 bases between. CDR3 region: CASSLDGTGNTEAFF. The CDR3 DNA reads TGTGCCAGCAGCTTGGATGGTACGGGGAACACTGAAGCTTTCTTT.

The chain combines TRBV7-2 with TRBJ2-5; D is perhaps TRBD2 (6 bases). V lost 3 bases and J 2 bases, leaving 13 bases between the germline ends. CDR3 length: 15 amino acids. Germline CDR1 SGHTA, CDR2 FQGNSA. The CDR3 sequence: CASSFSGVRQETQYF. The CDR3 bases are TGTGCCAGCAGCTTTTCGGGGGTCCGGCAAGAGACCCAGTACTTC.

The V call is TRBV9, the J call TRBJ2-7; 7 positions match TRBD1. Germline lookup yields CDR1 SGDLS and CDR2 YYNGEE. The CDR3 has 14 residues. Losses at the gene ends were 3 bases for V and 5 bases for J; bases not matched to a gene: 8. DNA of the CDR3: TGTGCCAGCAGCGCCCGTGACAGGGAACACGAGCAGTACTTC. It is translated as CASSARDREHEQYF.

The V and J genes are TRBV30 and TRBJ2-5, with 7 nucleotides matching TRBD1. The CDR3 length is 12 residues. Germline V gene data show CDR1 as GTSNPN and CDR2 as SVGIG (reference sequence). Losses at the gene ends were 0 bases for V and 5 bases for J; bases not matched to a gene: 0. The chain's CDR3 is CAWSVQGETQYF. Written as DNA, the CDR3 is TGTGCCTGGAGTGTACAGGGGGAGACCCAGTACTTC.

The chain has TRBV7-9 and TRBJ2-5, with TRBD2 matching over 10 bases. Losses at the gene ends were 4 bases for V and 4 bases for J; bases not matched to a gene: 9. The germline gives CDR1 SEHNR, CDR2 FQNEAQ (reference sequence). The CDR3 has 16 residues. The CDR3 coding sequence is TGTGCCAGCAGCTCCCGAGCTCTAGCGGGAGTAGAGACCCAGTACTTC. As protein: CASSSRALAGVETQYF. The whole variable domain, filled in from reference TRBV7-9 and TRBJ2-5, reads DTGVSQNPRHKITKRGQNVTFRCDPISEHNRLYWYRQTLGQGPEFLTYFQNEAQLEKSRLLSDRFSAERPKGSFSTLEIQRTEQGDSAMYLCASSSRALAGVETQYFGPGTRLLVL.

V usage is TRBV5-1 and J usage is TRBJ2-5; the match to TRBD2 covers 8 bases. The junction had 5 bases not matched to a gene; V was cut back by 2 bases and J by 2 bases. CDR3 size: 15 residues. Germline values: CDR1 SGHRS, CDR2 YFSETQ. CDR3 residues: CASSFREGIQETQYF. CDR3 in DNA: TGCGCCAGCAGCTTCCGGGAGGGGATACAAGAGACCCAGTACTTC.

The V and J genes are TRBV14 and TRBJ2-7, with D hard to call. The CDR3 is 11 amino acids. CDR1 is SGHDN, CDR2 FVKESK, per germline. V was clipped by 1 base and J by 7 bases, with 5 bases between them. CDR3: CASSQVQEQYF. DNA for the CDR3: TGTGCCAGCAGCCAAGTTCAGGAGCAGTACTTC.

V usage is TRBV29-1 and J usage is TRBJ2-5, with a weak D call TRBD1 (5 bases). The assigned J gene may be wrong: the sequence end matches TRBJ2-7 better. In germline, CDR1 is SQVTM, CDR2 ANQGSEA. This CDR3 comprises 13 residues. CDR3 nucleotide sequence: TGCAGCGTTCTTCCGACAGCCTCCTACGAGCAGTACTTC. This codes for CSVLPTASYEQYF.

The chain is built from TRBV7-3 and TRBJ2-1; 10 bases are shared with TRBD2. The germline V gene has CDR1 SGHTA and CDR2 FQGTGA. The CDR3 loop spans 15 amino acids. V trimming: 4 bases; J trimming: 4 bases; junction bases outside the gene matches: 4. The CDR3 sequence: CASSSTTSGYNEQFF. The CDR3, as DNA: TGTGCCAGCAGCTCCACGACTAGCGGGTACAATGAGCAGTTCTTC.

This clone was picked up a small number of times. Other DNA sequences in the sample encode the same CDR3. The chain uses TRBV5-5 and TRBJ1-1, with 8 positions matching TRBD1. Trimming cost V 0 bases and J 1 base; bases outside gene matches: 2. Looked up from germline, CDR1 is SGHKS and CDR2 is YYEKEE (reference sequence). This CDR3 comprises 15 residues. This CDR3 is CASSLVGTGNTEAFF. CDR3 coding DNA: TGTGCCAGCAGCTTGGTAGGGACAGGGAACACTGAAGCTTTCTTT.

The chain couples TRBV7-2 to TRBJ1-5; D is unresolved. V dropped 3 bases and J dropped 3 bases, with 3 bases sitting between them. Germline V gene data show CDR1 as SGHTA and CDR2 as FQGNSA. There are 12 residues in the CDR3. CDR3 DNA: TGTGCCAGCAGCTTTAACAATCAGCCCCAGCATTTT. This encodes CASSFNNQPQHF.

The V and J genes are TRBV5-1 and TRBJ1-2; 11 nucleotides align to TRBD1. CDR1 and CDR2 from the germline V gene are SGHRS and YFSETQ. The CDR3 spans 14 residues. V was pared by 5 bases and J by 4 bases, with 4 bases of the junction left unmatched. The CDR3 sequence: CASRIGTGGYGYTF. In DNA, the CDR3 is TGCGCCAGCAGAATCGGGACAGGGGGCTATGGCTACACCTTC.

The rearrangement links TRBV25-1 to TRBJ1-1; TRBD1 might be the D (5 bases). This CDR3 has 15 amino acids. V was shortened by 1 base and J by 5 bases, with 14 bases between the two germline ends. CDR1 and CDR2 (germline): MGHDK, SYGVNS. CDR3 loop: CASSELSGDGTEAFF. CDR3 DNA sequence: TGTGCCAGCAGTGAATTGTCGGGGGATGGGACTGAAGCTTTCTTT.

This clone was detected a few times. V and J are TRBV11-2 and TRBJ2-3; 8 nucleotides line up with TRBD2. Germline CDR1 and CDR2: SGHAT and FQNNGV. The trim removed 1 base at V and 1 base at J, leaving 1 base unmatched. The CDR3 consists of 15 residues. The CDR3: CASSLGGRRTDTQYF. The CDR3, as DNA: TGTGCCAGCAGCTTAGGCGGGAGGCGCACAGATACGCAGTATTTT.

The V call is TRBV7-9, the J call TRBJ2-1, with TRBD2 matching 13 bases. V was pared by 5 bases and J by 8 bases, with 3 bases of the junction left unmatched. CDR1 is SEHNR, CDR2 FQNEAQ, per germline (reference sequence). CDR3 length: 14 amino acids. The CDR3 bases are TGTGCCAGCAGCCCTGGACTAGCGGGAGATGAGCAGTTCTTC. This sequence encodes CASSPGLAGDEQFF.

The gene calls are TRBV11-3 and TRBJ1-2; TRBD1 matches 12 bases. Germline V gene data show CDR1 as SGHNT and CDR2 as YENEEA. The CDR3 consists of 17 residues. J was trimmed by 2 bases and V by 4 bases; bases with no gene match: 8. DNA of the CDR3: TGTGCCAGCAGCTACCGGGACAGGGGGCTTTCCAACTATGGCTACACCTTC. Translated: CASSYRDRGLSNYGYTF.